The following is a T cell receptor (beta chain) sequence with its context. The participants were between about 18 and 90 years old and came from some 23 US areas. The sample comes from a study of blood T cell repertoires in COVID-19. On the study more broadly: The study drew acute and convalescent COVID-19 samples from the United States, Italy and Spain. In each case, the material was cDNA or gDNA derived from T cells, B-cell-depleted T cells, or PBMCs.

Under the authors' procedure: By means of reference gene primer amplification, nucleated cell counts were estimated. Some clones are missing from TCRdb's copy, which holds only in-frame ones; the method was immunoSEQ multiplex PCR. The D gene and trimming were derived from the DNA, and the V and J assignments and clone size from that table. This table has 210,000 or so clones, about 80% appearing once. Sequences were obtained from PBMCs or T cells enriched from blood (not recorded which). This receptor was identified in a woman between 50 and 59 years old who had been exposed to COVID-19.

The CDR3 loop reads CASSLTGGETQYF. Here the CDR3 DNA reads TGTGCCAGCAGCCTGACGGGGGGAGAGACCCAGTACTTC. The V call is TRBV5-4, the J call TRBJ2-5, with 7 bases matching TRBD2. The CDR3 covers 13 residues. Germline V gene sequence: CDR1 SGHNT, CDR2 YYREEE (reference sequence). Trimming removed 4 bases from V and 4 bases from J; junction bases left unmatched: 4.